The rows below give T cell receptor beta chains drawn from one sample of a study of CD8+CD57+ T cells in acquired aplastic anemia. Each CDR3 protein is one row after TCRdb ran MiXCR on the reads. The sample includes 350,000 to 450,000 distinct CDR3 sequences, about two thirds of them seen just once. Sequencing was carried out using sorted CD4+, CD8+, or CD8+CD57+ T cells (not recorded which) from PBMCs. The source of these receptors is a human donor in good health, serving as a control. CDR3s include the opening cysteine and the closing phenylalanine or tryptophan. The D gene is left open where the match is weak. Rows give clone size only sometimes, using once, few, many, or a class for an expanded clone.

>TRBJ1-2|-|TRBV20-1|-
CSARDLGSGGYTF
TGCAGTGCTAGAGATCTGGGTTCAGGAGGCTACACCTTC
>TRBJ2-7|-|TRBV25-1|once
CASSRAAGLEQYF
TGTGCCAGCAGTAGAGCGGCCGGTCTCGAGCAGTACTTC
>TRBJ2-1|-|TRBV7-2|once
CASSEGVGLNEQFF
TGTGCCAGCAGTGAAGGGGTAGGCTTAAATGAGCAGTTCTTC
>TRBJ2-7|-|TRBV9|many
CASSVGSPHYEQYF
TGTGCCAGCAGCGTAGGGAGTCCCCACTACGAGCAGTACTTC
>TRBJ2-1|-|TRBV18|many
CASSPPGGDNEQFF
TGTGCCAGCTCACCACCGGGAGGTGACAATGAGCAGTTCTTC
>TRBJ2-6|-|TRBV5-1|-
CASKTGLQSGANVLTF
TGCGCCAGCAAGACGGGACTCCAGTCTGGGGCCAACGTCCTGACTTTC
>TRBJ1-1|-|TRBV12-3/TRBV12-4|-
CATSISPRALEPSF
TGTGCCACCAGCATATCCCCGAGAGCACTGGAACCTTCCTTT
>TRBJ2-3|-|TRBV2|-
CASGLERGTQYF
TGTGCTAGCGGCTTGGAGCGAGGTACGCAGTATTTT
>TRBJ1-1|-|TRBV11-2|-
CASSFPGRHTEAFF
TGTGCCAGCAGTTTCCCCGGCAGGCACACTGAAGCTTTCTTT
>TRBJ2-1|-|TRBV5-1|-
CASSPGQPPLRGDEQFF
TGCGCCAGCAGCCCAGGACAGCCACCCCTCCGGGGGGATGAGCAGTTCTTC
>TRBJ2-5|-|TRBV2|-
CASSEAGRKETQYF
TGTGCCAGCAGTGAAGCAGGGAGGAAAGAGACCCAGTACTTC
>TRBJ1-6|-|TRBV5-1|-
CASSPQVPGDLHF
TGTGCCAGCAGCCCCCAGGTGCCAGGGGACCTCCACTTT
>TRBJ1-2|-|TRBV20-1|many
CSAPPPRASNYGYTF
TGCAGTGCCCCCCCCCCGAGGGCTTCTAACTATGGCTACACCTTC
>TRBJ1-5|-|TRBV19|-
CATVQSGNSNQPQHF
TGTGCCACCGTTCAATCTGGAAATAGCAATCAGCCCCAGCATTTT
>TRBJ1-5|-|TRBV7-3|-
CATSLAVWAGSYSNQPQHF
TGTGCCACCAGCTTAGCCGTATGGGCGGGATCCTATAGCAATCAGCCCCAGCATTTT
>TRBJ1-2|-|TRBV20-1|-
CSARGVRDSYGYTF
TGCAGTGCTAGGGGGGTCAGGGATAGCTATGGCTACACCTTC
>TRBJ2-1|-|TRBV7-2|-
CASSLARCNEHIF
TGTGCCAGCAGCTTGGCCAGGTGCAATGAGCACATCTTC
>TRBJ1-2|TRBD1|TRBV9|once
CASSVGQGQYGYTF
TGTGCCAGCAGCGTTGGACAGGGTCAATATGGCTACACCTTC
>TRBJ2-7|TRBD1|TRBV9|once
CASSLDRGDSHVQYF
TGTGCCAGCAGCTTAGACAGGGGGGATTCACACGTCCAGTACTTC
>TRBJ1-3|-|TRBV19|many
CASSIVGARRSGNTIYF
TGTGCCAGTAGTATAGTTGGTGCTCGGCGCTCTGGAAACACCATATATTTT
>TRBJ2-3|-|TRBV9|-
CASSVFGITDTQYF
TGTGCCAGCAGCGTATTCGGGATCACAGATACGCAGTATTTT
>TRBJ2-3|-|TRBV11-1|-
CASSFAYRGTDTQYF
TGTGCCAGCAGCTTCGCCTACCGGGGGACAGATACGCAGTATTTT
>TRBJ2-7|-|TRBV10-1|-
CAISADYEQKF
TGTGCCATCAGTGCGGACTACGAGCAGAAATTC
>TRBJ2-7|-|TRBV10-3|many
CAISIGTSYEQYF
TGTGCCATCAGTATAGGAACTTCCTACGAGCAGTACTTC
>TRBJ2-5|-|TRBV5-1|-
CAFLSAGGTHPTQYF
TGCGCCTTCCTCTCAGCGGGTGGCACACACCCGACCCAGTACTTC
>TRBJ2-5|-|TRBV25-1|-
CASNPGTQETQYF
TGTGCCAGCAATCCCGGAACCCAAGAGACCCAGTACTTC
>TRBJ1-1|-|TRBV7-2|-
CASSLGANTAAFF
TGTGCCAGCAGCCTCGGGGCGAACACTGCGGCTTTCTTT
>TRBJ1-6|-|TRBV9|-
CASSTQKGDRSPLHF
TGTGCCAGCAGTACCCAGAAGGGGGACCGCTCACCCCTCCACTTT
>TRBJ2-7|-|TRBV7-8|-
CASSHGVGGPYTGYF
TGTGCCAGCAGCCATGGTGTGGGGGGTCCCTACACTGGGTACTTC